The TCR beta chain described here comes from a study of T cells in localized non-small cell lung cancer. General study points: Of the top 100 tumor clones, median 57 were in adjacent lung, approximately 28 among its top 100.

Concerning this clone: Its cognate antigen is unknown.

The CDR3 runs 15 residues. Per the germline V gene, CDR1 is KGHSH and CDR2 is LQKENI. The V end lost 4 bases, the J end lost 3 bases, and 14 bases lay between the germline ends. The table came from immunoSEQ multiplex PCR; TCRdb's copy has only in-frame clones and leaves some out. The repertoire includes tens of thousands of clones, about 87% of them detected once, and 15% sits in the top ten. This chain links TRBV18 with TRBJ2-3; D perhaps matches TRBD2 (5 bases). The receptor was isolated from a man aged 35-69 years with stage I squamous cell lung carcinoma. This specimen was peripheral blood, taken before any cancer treatment. The CDR3 region is CASSLKRGLTDTQYF. CDR3 nucleotides: TGTGCCAGCTCACTGAAACGGGGTCTTACAGATACGCAGTATTTT.